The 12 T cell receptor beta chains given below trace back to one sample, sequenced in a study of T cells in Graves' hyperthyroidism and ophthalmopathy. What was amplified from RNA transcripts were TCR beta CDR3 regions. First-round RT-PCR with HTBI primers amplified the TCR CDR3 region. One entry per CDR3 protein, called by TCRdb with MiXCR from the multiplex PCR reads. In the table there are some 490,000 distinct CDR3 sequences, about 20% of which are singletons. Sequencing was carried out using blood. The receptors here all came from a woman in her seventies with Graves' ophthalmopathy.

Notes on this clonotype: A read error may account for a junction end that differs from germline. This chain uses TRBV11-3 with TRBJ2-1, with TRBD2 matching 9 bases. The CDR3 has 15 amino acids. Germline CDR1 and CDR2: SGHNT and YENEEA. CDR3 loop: CASSSGLAVYSEQFF. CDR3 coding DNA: TGTGCCAGCAGCTCGGGACTAGCCGTTTACAGTGAGCAGTTCTTC.

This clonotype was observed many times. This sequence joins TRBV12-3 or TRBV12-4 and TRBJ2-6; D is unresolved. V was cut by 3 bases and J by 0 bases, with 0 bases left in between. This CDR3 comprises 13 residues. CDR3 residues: CASSFSGANVLTF. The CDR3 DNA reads TGTGCCAGCAGTTTCTCTGGGGCCAACGTCCTGACTTTC.

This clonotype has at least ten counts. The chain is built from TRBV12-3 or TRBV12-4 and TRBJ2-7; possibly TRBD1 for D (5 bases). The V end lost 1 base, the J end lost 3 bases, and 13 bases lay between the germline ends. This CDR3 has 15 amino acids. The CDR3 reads CASSLVGQGSYEQYF. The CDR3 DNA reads TGTGCCAGCAGTTTAGTCGGCCAGGGAAGCTACGAGCAGTACTTC.

CDR3 sequence reads: CASSYPGLADNEQFF. The DNA of the CDR3 is TGTGCCAGCAGCTACCCAGGACTAGCGGACAATGAGCAGTTCTTC. J is TRBJ2-1 and V is TRBV5-6, with 10 bases that match TRBD2. The germline V gene encodes CDR1 SGHDT and CDR2 YYEEEE. After removal of 3 bases from V and 5 bases from J, the junction contained 5 bases not matched to a gene. The CDR3 is 15 residues long. The variable domain in full, with the rest retrieved from reference TRBV5-6 and TRBJ2-1, is DAGVTQSPTHLIKTRGQQVTLRCSPKSGHDTVSWYQQALGQGPQFIFQYYEEEERQRGNFPDRFSGHQFPNYSSELNVNALLLGDSALYLCASSYPGLADNEQFFGPGTRLTVL.

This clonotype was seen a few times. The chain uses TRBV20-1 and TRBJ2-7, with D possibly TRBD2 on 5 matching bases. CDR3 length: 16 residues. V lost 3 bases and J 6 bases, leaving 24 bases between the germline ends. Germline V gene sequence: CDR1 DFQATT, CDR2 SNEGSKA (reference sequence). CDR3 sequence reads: CSASLEEPRTLGEQYF. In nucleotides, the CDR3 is TGCAGTGCTAGCTTGGAGGAGCCACGCACCCTTGGCGAGCAGTACTTC.

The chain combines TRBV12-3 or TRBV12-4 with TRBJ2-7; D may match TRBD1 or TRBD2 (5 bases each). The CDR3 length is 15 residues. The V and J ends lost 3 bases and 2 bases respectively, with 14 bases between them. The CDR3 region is CASSFGALNTYEQYF. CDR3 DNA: TGTGCCAGCAGTTTCGGGGCACTCAACACCTACGAGCAGTACTTC.

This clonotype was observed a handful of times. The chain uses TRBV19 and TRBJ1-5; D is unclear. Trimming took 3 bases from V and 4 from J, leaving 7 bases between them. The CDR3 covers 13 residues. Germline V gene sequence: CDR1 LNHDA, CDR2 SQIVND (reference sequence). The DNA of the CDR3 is TGTGCCAGTAGTATCGAAATTAATCAGCCCCAGCATTTT. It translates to CASSIEINQPQHF.

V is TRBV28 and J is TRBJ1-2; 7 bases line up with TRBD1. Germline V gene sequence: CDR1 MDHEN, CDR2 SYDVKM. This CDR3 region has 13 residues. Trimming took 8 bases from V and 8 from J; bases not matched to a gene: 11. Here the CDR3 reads CASARQGVRGYTF. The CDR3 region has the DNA TGTGCCAGCGCCCGACAGGGTGTGCGAGGCTACACCTTC.

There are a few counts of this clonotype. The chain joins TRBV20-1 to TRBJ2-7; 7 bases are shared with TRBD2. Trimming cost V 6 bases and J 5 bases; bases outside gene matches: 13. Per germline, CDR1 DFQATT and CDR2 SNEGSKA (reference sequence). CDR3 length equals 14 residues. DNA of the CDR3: TGCAGTGCCGTGGCTGGGGGAGGGATCCACGAGCAGTACTTC. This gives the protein CSAVAGGGIHEQYF.

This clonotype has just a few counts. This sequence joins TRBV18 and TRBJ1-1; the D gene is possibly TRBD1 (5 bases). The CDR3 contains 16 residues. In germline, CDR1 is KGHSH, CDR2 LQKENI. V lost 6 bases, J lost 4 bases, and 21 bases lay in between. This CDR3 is CASSEHHGQMGTEAFF. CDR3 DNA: TGTGCCAGCTCGGAACACCACGGACAAATGGGCACTGAAGCTTTCTTT.

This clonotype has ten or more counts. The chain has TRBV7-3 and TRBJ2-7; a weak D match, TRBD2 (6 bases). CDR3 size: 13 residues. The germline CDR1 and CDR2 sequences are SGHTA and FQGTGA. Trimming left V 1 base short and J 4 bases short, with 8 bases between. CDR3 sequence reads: CASSLRGEYEQYF. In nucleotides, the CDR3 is TGTGCCAGCAGCTTAAGGGGGGAGTACGAGCAGTACTTC.

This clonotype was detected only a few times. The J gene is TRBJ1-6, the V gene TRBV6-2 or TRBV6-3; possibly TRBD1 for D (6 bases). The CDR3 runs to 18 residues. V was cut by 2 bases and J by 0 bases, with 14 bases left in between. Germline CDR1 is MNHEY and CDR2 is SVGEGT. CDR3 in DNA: TGTGCCAGCAGTTACGGTGGACAGCTGAGCTCCTATAATTCACCCCTCCACTTT. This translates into CASSYGGQLSSYNSPLHF.